Listed below are T cell receptor beta chains from one sample, sequenced in a study of T cell responses to AZD1222 COVID-19 vaccine. Using immunoSEQ multiplex PCR, the repertoire was profiled, and TCRdb retains in-frame clones only, with some absent. The sample has about 59,000 clones; 84% are singletons. The source material was peripheral blood, sampled on day 0 of AZD1222 vaccination. The receptors here all came from an adult in good health. Both conserved end residues are part of each CDR3. Fields, in order: J gene, V gene, CDR3 protein.

TRBJ2-7 TRBV4-3 CASSQAPGDSYEQYF
TRBJ2-3 TRBV19 CASSIGVSPTDTQYF
TRBJ2-1 TRBV27 CASSPTAAGQGGQFF
TRBJ2-2 TRBV5-4 CASSLGLAARGGELFF
TRBJ1-3 TRBV6-5 CASSRPGSSGNTIYF
TRBJ2-1 TRBV4-2 CASSQGTGKRGNYNEQFF
TRBJ2-5 TRBV29-1 CSVDLAGAPVETQYF
TRBJ2-3 TRBV4-1 CASSPGLAGATDTQYF
TRBJ1-5 TRBV5-1 CASSLGTGDQPQHF
TRBJ2-7 TRBV19 CASSVRTGFGEQYF
TRBJ2-1 TRBV15 CATSVQTSGSDEQFF